The 6 T cell receptor beta chains listed next were all sequenced from one sample in a study of T cells after yellow fever vaccination. Each CDR3 protein is one row after TCRdb ran MiXCR on the 5' RACE reads. The sample shows about 69,000 distinct CDR3 sequences, approximately 5% of them seen only once. The input for sequencing was CD4+ T cells sorted from PBMCs, taken about 2 weeks after the first yellow fever vaccination. These TCRs come from a man younger than 35 who received the YFV17D yellow fever vaccine.

By proportion, this clonotype is medium-sized (0.01 to 0.1%). The rearrangement joins TRBV7-9 to TRBJ2-5; TRBD2 matches 12 bases. The CDR3 covers 13 residues. The germline V gene encodes CDR1 SEHNR and CDR2 FQNEAQ (reference sequence). The trim removed 6 bases at V and 4 bases at J, leaving 0 bases unmatched. The CDR3 DNA sequence: TGTGCCAGCAGGACTAGCGGGGGAGAGACCCAGTACTTC. Protein product: CASRTSGGETQYF.

The CDR3 DNA reads TGTGCCAGCAGCCCCATCGACAGGGCTGAAGCTTTCTTT. Protein: CASSPIDRAEAFF. The chain uses TRBV11-2 and TRBJ1-1, with 7 nucleotides matching TRBD1. With V trimmed by 5 bases and J by 6 bases, 6 bases remained unmatched. CDR3 size: 13 residues. Germline V gene sequence: CDR1 SGHAT, CDR2 FQNNGV.

Many counts were recorded for this clonotype. The V gene is TRBV4-3, the J gene TRBJ2-2; perhaps TRBD2 as D (5 bases). The V gene lost 1 base and the J gene lost 7 bases, with 10 bases spanning the gap. The CDR3 sequence is 14 residues long. Per the germline V gene, CDR1 is LGHNA and CDR2 is YSLEER. The DNA for the CDR3 is TGCGCCAGCAGCCAAGTCGGGGATGGCGGGGAGCTGTTTTTT. Encoded protein: CASSQVGDGGELFF.

This clonotype occurred many times. The rearrangement uses TRBV19 and TRBJ2-7; the match to TRBD1 covers 7 bases. Unmatched junction bases numbered 13, after V lost 8 bases and J lost 3 bases. Germline values: CDR1 LNHDA, CDR2 SQIVND (reference sequence). This CDR3 has 15 amino acids. The CDR3: CASANVGTDYYEQYF. Written as DNA, the CDR3 is TGTGCCAGTGCCAATGTCGGGACAGATTACTACGAGCAGTACTTC.

This clonotype was seen at least ten times. The chain couples TRBV7-2 to TRBJ1-1, with D possibly being TRBD1 (5 bases). The CDR3 runs 15 residues. Germline V lookup: CDR1 SGHTA, CDR2 FQGNSA. Trimming removed 0 bases from V and 4 bases from J, with 12 bases in between. The CDR3: CASSLAGVEGTEAFF. In nucleotides, the CDR3 is TGTGCCAGCAGCTTAGCAGGGGTTGAGGGCACTGAAGCTTTCTTT.

This clonotype was seen many times. V gene TRBV5-1 combines with J gene TRBJ2-1; the D gene could be TRBD1 or TRBD2 (5 bases each). CDR1 and CDR2 (germline): SGHRS, YFSETQ. This CDR3 comprises 12 residues. The V end lost 4 bases, the J end lost 3 bases, and 5 bases lay between the germline ends. In DNA, the CDR3 is TGCGCCAGCAGCGGGGGCTACAATGAGCAGTTCTTC. Protein product: CASSGGYNEQFF.